The 3 T cell receptor beta chains below come from one sample, sequenced in a study of T cells in Graves' hyperthyroidism and ophthalmopathy (dated by TCRdb to between 2018 and 2021). Libraries were constructed by multiplex PCR. This sample was sequenced with an Illumina HiSeq 2000. The TCR beta CDR3 regions were amplified from RNA transcripts. A first-round RT-PCR of the TCR CDR3 used the HTBI primer set with the Qiagen OneStep RT-PCR kit. TCRdb redid the processing of the public reads, applying fastp at Q25 and MiXCR, and retained in-frame beta chains. Each record represents a unique CDR3 protein, reported with the most common genes and DNA among its rows. Within this sample are fewer than 650,000 distinct CDR3 sequences, with 46% of them counted one time only. The ten most abundant clones make up 44% of the sample. Sequenced sample: peripheral blood or thyroid tissue (not recorded which). These receptors came from an adult woman with Graves' disease, either hyperthyroidism or ophthalmopathy (not recorded which).

This chain uses TRBV19 with TRBJ2-5; tentative D call: TRBD2 (5 bases). The length of the CDR3 is 13 residues. The V gene lost 7 bases and the J gene lost 5 bases, with 14 bases spanning the gap. Germline loops: CDR1 LNHDA, CDR2 SQIVND (reference sequence). DNA for the CDR3: TGTGCCAGTAACGAGGGCCATCGGGAGACCCAGTACTTC. Amino acid sequence: CASNEGHRETQYF.

This clonotype was observed many times. V and J are TRBV10-2 and TRBJ2-7; D is unclear. CDR3 size: 11 residues. Germline V CDR1 and CDR2: WSHSY, SAAADI. V was shortened by 7 bases and J by 0 bases, with 4 bases between the two germline ends. Here the CDR3 reads CASTDSYEQYF. Here the CDR3 DNA reads TGCGCCAGCACAGACTCCTACGAGCAGTACTTC.

V is TRBV28 and J is TRBJ1-5, with D possibly matching TRBD1 (5 bases). Germline lookup yields CDR1 MDHEN and CDR2 SYDVKM. This CDR3 region has 13 residues. Deletions cut 2 bases from V and 7 bases from J, with 9 bases between. Here the CDR3 DNA reads TGTGCCAGCAGTTTAGACAGACTCCAGCCCCAGCATTTT. Protein: CASSLDRLQPQHF.